This TCR beta chain emerged from a study of cytomegalovirus exposure and HLA in healthy donors (dated by TCRdb to about 2017). For context, the study as a whole: According to an earlier analysis of several hundred of the donors, 200 million or so T cells yielded 117 million unique TCR beta sequences and 276 Gb of sequence data. An early release covering roughly 580 HLA-typed donors comprised 250 to 350 gigabases of sequencing data and around 85 million unique TCR sequences. Of the roughly 430 genotyped donors, around 81% fell in the genetic ancestry cluster associated with self-reported Caucasian donors. The study aimed to test whether signatures of past pathogen exposure could be identified by cataloging public T cell receptors. Using immunosequencing, the study profiled T cell repertoires from 640 or so subjects and related those repertoires to cytomegalovirus serostatus. Along with the approximately 650-subject first cohort, a separate validation cohort of over a hundred different subjects was used. The study combined high-throughput TCR immunosequencing, statistical association of individual TCRs with disease status, and machine learning to predict cytomegalovirus infection status. In a later analysis, previously published TCR beta repertoires from roughly 710 donors were re-analyzed and high-resolution HLA genotyping was added so that TCR occurrence patterns could be studied. Rather than drawing on any new phenotypic data, the later analysis identified candidate immune exposures from TCR beta sequences and the way those sequences occurred across donors. To decide whether each TCR beta V gene segment behaved as functional or pseudogenic, an earlier analysis of fewer than 750 of the donors relied on high-throughput TCR beta sequencing. Donor age, sex, ethnicity and CMV serostatus were collected together with the repertoire data. In a later genetic analysis, genome-wide SNP genotypes for about 65% of the roughly 670 donors were used, and that subset was treated as a discovery cohort. Every discovery cohort repertoire had been produced on one sequencing platform. HLA typing covered class I and class II loci at four-digit resolution. Typing coverage differed by locus: A, B, C, DRB1 and DQB1 were typed in about 620-630 donors, DQA1 in 522, DPA1 in approximately 610, and DPB1 in 472. Five DR-DQ haplotypes were treated as single units for association and clustering because of strong linkage in the cohort. Among around 400 genotyped donors of the cohort, an average of around 240,000 unique TCR beta nucleotide sequences were sequenced per donor, about a sixth of them non-productive.

The germline V gene (reference sequence) sets CDR1 to LNHDA and CDR2 to SQIVND. Germline trimming: 2 bases from V, 7 bases from J; junction bases outside gene matches: 11. The CDR3 sequence holds 16 residues, the cysteine and phenylalanine included. CDR3 DNA is the only sequence kept; it has 48 bases, read in frame from the first base. The cohort consisted of hundreds of healthy bone marrow donors. Cohort members were all nominally healthy when sampled, although unrecorded immune exposures were likely present. The donor was CMV seropositive and was included in the group of approximately 300 seropositive cohort members. Every donor gave a peripheral blood sample, and the peripheral blood mononuclear cells from that sample were used for TCR beta sequencing. Genomic DNA was extracted from the blood cell samples with the Qiagen DNeasy Blood Extraction Kit. The library was obtained by the immunoSEQ multiplex PCR assay. A mixture of 60 forward primers for TCR Vbeta segments and 13 reverse primers for TCR Jbeta segments was used in the multiplex PCR. Amplification of the CDR3 region of rearranged TCR beta genes was performed with a multiplex PCR assay on genomic DNA. The amplified TCR beta libraries were sequenced on the Illumina HiSeq System as 87-base-pair reads. The authors' pipeline ran thus. A later analysis counted about 80 million unique TCR beta chains across the 650 to 700 repertoires, and around 9.9 million of these chains were shared by at least two donors. A nearest-neighbor algorithm error-corrected the raw reads and collapsed the reads into unique sequences, merging closely related sequences to remove PCR and sequencing errors. Alignment of CDR3 sequences to IMGT reference sequences was used to assign V, D and J gene segments. For a sequence to be retained, at least a six-nucleotide match to both a V gene segment and a J gene segment was required. A rearrangement counted as productive if the CDR3 had no stop codons and remained in frame with V and J, and every other rearrangement counted as non-productive. Following IMGT convention, CDR3 was defined as the stretch from the second conserved V-encoded cysteine up to the conserved J-encoded phenylalanine. Sequences without an unambiguous match to a single V gene segment were excluded from the earlier analysis of 587 of the donors. An earlier analysis of several hundred of the donors called V segments functional above 56.7% productive rearrangements and segregating when the between-donor standard deviation exceeded 5%. A statistical classification framework was built for diagnosing cytomegalovirus status from the catalog of TCR beta chain sequences. In a later analysis, V and J genes were assigned by comparing TCR nucleotide sequences against IMGT/GENE-DB human TR gene sequences. Using the TCRdist pipeline, a later analysis assigned CDR3 sequences along with most-parsimonious VDJ recombination scenarios. In a later analysis, each TCR beta chain was defined by its CDR3 amino acid sequence together with its V-gene family, and reads without a unique V-gene family were excluded. To address suspected cross-contamination and a sequencing artifact, a later analysis removed 550 to 750 highly shared, low-generation-probability nucleotide sequences. In a later analysis, a clonal expansion index for each public chain was calculated from normalized within-repertoire ranks of inferred template counts. In a later analysis, generation probabilities were computed with a VDJ recombination model fitted to out-of-frame rearrangements, and the resulting probabilities were checked against IGoR. In a later analysis, hypergeometric tests were used to score TCR-TCR, TCR-HLA and TCR-CMV co-occurrence, with a repertoire-size bias correction applied to TCR pairs. In a later analysis, false discovery rates were estimated by permuting HLA or CMV assignments 20 times. In a later analysis, co-occurring TCRs were grouped with DBSCAN, and TCRdist sequence similarity was added when clustering was performed within HLA-allele-positive subsets. Repertoires with fewer than 30,000 or more than 120,000 public chains were left out of co-occurrence clustering, as were about 5 repertoires with anomalous nucleotide sharing. TCRdb stores this immuneACCESS table with in-frame sequences only. Part of the clones is absent; in the studies checked, under half of the shortfall reflects unresolved V genes, and no reason is known for the rest. V and J calls and clone size follow that table, whereas D and trimming were derived from the DNA. Counted in this sample were 90,000 to 110,000 clones; around three quarters of them appeared once. The ten most abundant clones make up about 7.7% of the sample.

About this clone: Its specific antigen is unknown. Base qualities are not recorded, but no much larger clone differs from it by a single base.

General study outcomes and caveats: Because some donors lacked HLA typing at each locus, the association tests relied only on the typed subset. When HLA alleles, especially DR and DQ, strongly co-occurred, TCR associations were difficult to assign to individual alleles. A further reported finding was that TCR beta sequences accurately predicted the HLA-A and HLA-B alleles for most subjects in the first cohort. In a later analysis, HLA-associated TCR beta chains showed more clonal expansion and lower generation probabilities than non-associated chains that were equally common. Some IMGT-functional V segments, including TRBV6-2 and TRBV6-3, could not be distinguished by the 87-base-pair reads and were therefore excluded. Linkage disequilibrium might explain the correlated functional status among segregating V segments, but an unknown experimental factor could not be excluded. The presence/absence analyses assumed that sequencing depth was roughly uniform across donors, and that assumption may not be true. A group of highly shared sequence variants was considered likely to be a technical artifact of the sequencing pipeline. The classifier was reported to diagnose cytomegalovirus status with high specificity and sensitivity in both the original cohort and the validation cohort. In this cohort, only TCR beta chains were sequenced, and detectable features were limited by the absence of alpha or paired-chain data. It was suggested by the authors that the approach could potentially be generalized to other disease states and immunological phenotypes. In a later analysis, the rate of TCR association differed among HLA loci, with DRB1 alleles having the most associated TCRs and HLA-C alleles having the fewest. An association between a missense DCLRE1C variant and V-gene and J-gene trimming of TCR beta chains was found in a later genetic analysis and replicated in an independent cohort. Most CMV-associated TCR beta chains appeared to be HLA-restricted in a later analysis, and the HLA associations seemed to be driven largely by CMV exposure. In a later analysis, several top co-occurrence clusters were reported to appear linked to parvovirus B19, influenza, CMV and Epstein-Barr virus. A later genetic analysis reported fewer N-insertions in productive TCRs among donors in an Asian-associated ancestry cluster than the 666-donor mean. At a false discovery rate of 0.05, a later analysis linked 15,000 to 20,000 TCR beta sequences to specific HLA alleles. Some 15 rarely observed V segments, including chromosome 9 orphons, were excluded from the earlier analysis of several hundred of the donors because counts were too low. The study gave a list of more than 150 TCR beta chains associated with cytomegalovirus. The only immune exposure information available for the cohort was CMV serostatus. Most TCR sequences were seen in very few donors, while some public TCRs were found in many individuals. Broadly in line with IMGT annotations, most TCR beta V segments showed up in productive rearrangements about 90% or about 30% of the time in an earlier analysis of roughly 590 of the donors. In vitro tests confirmed that three of the cytomegalovirus-associated TCR beta chains recognize cytomegalovirus antigens.

The origin of this receptor is a woman in her forties or fifties in good health and CMV-seropositive. Recombination linked TRBV19 to TRBJ2-7; 10 central nucleotides agree with TRBD2. The sequenced sample consisted of PBMCs. Here is the DNA: TGTGCCAGTAGTATACCCTCTACTAGCGGGGAGGGAGAGCAGTACTTC. The resulting protein is CASSIPSTSGEGEQYF. With the portions outside the CDR3 filled from the reference TRBV19 and TRBJ2-7 genes, the complete variable region becomes DGGITQSPKYLFRKEGQNVTLSCEQNLNHDAMYWYRQDPGQGLRLIYYSQIVNDFQKGDIAEGYSVSREKKESFPLTVTSAQKNPTAFYLCASSIPSTSGEGEQYFGPGTRLTVT.